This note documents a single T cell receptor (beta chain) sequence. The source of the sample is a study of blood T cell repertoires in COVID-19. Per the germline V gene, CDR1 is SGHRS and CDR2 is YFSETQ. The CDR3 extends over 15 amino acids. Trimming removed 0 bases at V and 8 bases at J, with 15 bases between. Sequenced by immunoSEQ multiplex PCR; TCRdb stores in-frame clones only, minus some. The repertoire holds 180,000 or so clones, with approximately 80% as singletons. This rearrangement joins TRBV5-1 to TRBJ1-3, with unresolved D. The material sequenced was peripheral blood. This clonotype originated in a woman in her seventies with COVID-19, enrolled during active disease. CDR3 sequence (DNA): TGCGCCAGCAGCTTGGACCTCCCCACAGTGGACACCATATATTTT. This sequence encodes CASSLDLPTVDTIYF.